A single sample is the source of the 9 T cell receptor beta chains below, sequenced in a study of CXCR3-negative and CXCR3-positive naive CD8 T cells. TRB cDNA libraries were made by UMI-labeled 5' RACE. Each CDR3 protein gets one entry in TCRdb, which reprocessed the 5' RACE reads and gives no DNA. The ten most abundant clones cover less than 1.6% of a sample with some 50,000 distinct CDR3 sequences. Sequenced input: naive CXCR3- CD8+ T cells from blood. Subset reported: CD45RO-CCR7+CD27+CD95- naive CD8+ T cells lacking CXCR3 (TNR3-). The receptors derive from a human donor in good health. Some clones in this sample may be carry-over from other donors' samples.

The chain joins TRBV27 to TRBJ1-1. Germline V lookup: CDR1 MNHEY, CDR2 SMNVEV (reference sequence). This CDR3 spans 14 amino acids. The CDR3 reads CASNPTQGYTEAFF.

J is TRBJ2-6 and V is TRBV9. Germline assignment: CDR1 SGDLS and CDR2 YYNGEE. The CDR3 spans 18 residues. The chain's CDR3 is CASSPFRSLSSGANVLTF.

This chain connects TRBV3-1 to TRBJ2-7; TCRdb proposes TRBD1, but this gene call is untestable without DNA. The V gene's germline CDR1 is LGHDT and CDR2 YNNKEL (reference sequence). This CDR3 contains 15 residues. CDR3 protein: CASSHPSTGAYEQYF.

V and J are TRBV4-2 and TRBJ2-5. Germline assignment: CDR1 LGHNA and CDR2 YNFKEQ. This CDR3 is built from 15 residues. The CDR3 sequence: CASSFSGLDQETQYF.

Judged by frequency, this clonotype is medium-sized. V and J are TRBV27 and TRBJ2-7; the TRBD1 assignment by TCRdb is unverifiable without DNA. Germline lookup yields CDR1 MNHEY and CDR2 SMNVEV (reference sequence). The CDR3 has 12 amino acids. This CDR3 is CASSSPPGEQYF.

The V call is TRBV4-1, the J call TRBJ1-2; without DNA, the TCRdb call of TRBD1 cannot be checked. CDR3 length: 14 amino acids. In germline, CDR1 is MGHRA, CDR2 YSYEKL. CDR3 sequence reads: CASSPARGAGGYTF.

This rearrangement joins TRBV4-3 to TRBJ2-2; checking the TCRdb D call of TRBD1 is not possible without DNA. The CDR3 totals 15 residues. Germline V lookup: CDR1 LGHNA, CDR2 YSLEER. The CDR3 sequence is CASSQAGTHTGELFF.

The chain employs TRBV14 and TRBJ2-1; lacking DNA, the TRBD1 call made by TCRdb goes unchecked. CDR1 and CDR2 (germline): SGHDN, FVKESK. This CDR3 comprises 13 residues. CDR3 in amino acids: CASSPPGHPAQFF.

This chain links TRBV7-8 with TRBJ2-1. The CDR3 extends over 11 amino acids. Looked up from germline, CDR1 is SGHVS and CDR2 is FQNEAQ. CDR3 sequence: CASSLVGEPFF.